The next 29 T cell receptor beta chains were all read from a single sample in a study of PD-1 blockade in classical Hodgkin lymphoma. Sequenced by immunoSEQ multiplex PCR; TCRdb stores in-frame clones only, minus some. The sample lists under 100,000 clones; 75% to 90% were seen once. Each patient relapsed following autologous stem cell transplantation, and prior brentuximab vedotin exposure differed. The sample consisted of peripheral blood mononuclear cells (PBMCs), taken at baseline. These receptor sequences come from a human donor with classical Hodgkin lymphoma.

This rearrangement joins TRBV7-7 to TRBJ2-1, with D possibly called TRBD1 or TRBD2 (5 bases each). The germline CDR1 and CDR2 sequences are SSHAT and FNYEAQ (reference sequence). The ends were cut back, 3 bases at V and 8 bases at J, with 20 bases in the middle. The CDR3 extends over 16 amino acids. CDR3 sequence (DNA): TGTGCCAGCAGCTTCAGGGCCTGGAGAACGGACTATGAGCAGTTCTTC. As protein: CASSFRAWRTDYEQFF.

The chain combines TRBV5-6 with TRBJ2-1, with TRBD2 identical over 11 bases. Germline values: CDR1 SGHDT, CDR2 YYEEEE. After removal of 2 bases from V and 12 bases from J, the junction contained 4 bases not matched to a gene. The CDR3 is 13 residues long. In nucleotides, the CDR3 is TGTGCCAGCAGCTTAGGGACTAGCGGACTGCAGTTCTTC. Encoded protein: CASSLGTSGLQFF.

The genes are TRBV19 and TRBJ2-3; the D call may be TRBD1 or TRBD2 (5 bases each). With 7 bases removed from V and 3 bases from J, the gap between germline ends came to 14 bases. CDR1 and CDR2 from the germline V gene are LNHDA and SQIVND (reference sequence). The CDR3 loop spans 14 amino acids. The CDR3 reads CASTTTGATDTQYF. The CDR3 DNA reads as TGTGCCAGTACCACCACCGGGGCAACAGATACGCAGTATTTT.

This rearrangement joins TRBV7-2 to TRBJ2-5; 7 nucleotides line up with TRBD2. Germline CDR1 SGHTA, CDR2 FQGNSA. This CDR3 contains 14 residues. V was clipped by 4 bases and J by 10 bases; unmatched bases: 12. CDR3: CASSSWVSGGGQYF. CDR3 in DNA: TGTGCCAGCAGCTCCTGGGTCTCCGGCGGGGGCCAGTACTTC.

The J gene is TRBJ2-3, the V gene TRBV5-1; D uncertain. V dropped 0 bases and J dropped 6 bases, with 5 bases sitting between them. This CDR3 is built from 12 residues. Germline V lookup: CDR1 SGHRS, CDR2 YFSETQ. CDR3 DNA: TGCGCCAGCAGCTTGGACGTCGATACGCAGTATTTT. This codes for CASSLDVDTQYF.

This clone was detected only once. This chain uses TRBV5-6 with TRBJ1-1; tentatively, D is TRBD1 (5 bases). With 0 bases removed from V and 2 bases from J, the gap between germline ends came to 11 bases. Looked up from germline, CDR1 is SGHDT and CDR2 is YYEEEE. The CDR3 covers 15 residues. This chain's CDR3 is CASSLAWGPNTEAFF. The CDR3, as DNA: TGTGCCAGCAGCTTGGCCTGGGGACCCAACACTGAAGCTTTCTTT.

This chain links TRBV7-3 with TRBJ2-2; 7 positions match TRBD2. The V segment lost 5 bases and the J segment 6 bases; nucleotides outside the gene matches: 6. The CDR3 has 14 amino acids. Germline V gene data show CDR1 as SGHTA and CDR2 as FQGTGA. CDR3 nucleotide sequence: TGTGCCAGCAGCCACGGTGGGAGGGCCGGGGAGCTGTTTTTT. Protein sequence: CASSHGGRAGELFF.

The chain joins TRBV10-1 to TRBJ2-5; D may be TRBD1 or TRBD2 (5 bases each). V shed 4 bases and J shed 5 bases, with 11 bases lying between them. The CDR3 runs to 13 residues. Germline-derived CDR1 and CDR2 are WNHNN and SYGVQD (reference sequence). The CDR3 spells CASSVRREETQYF. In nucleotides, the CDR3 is TGCGCCAGCAGTGTTCGCAGGGAGGAGACCCAGTACTTC.

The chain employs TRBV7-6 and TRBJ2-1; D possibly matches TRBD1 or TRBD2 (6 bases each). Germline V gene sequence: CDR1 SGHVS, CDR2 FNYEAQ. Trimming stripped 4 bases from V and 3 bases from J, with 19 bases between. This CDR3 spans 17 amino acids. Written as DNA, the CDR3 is TGTGCCAGCAGCTCCTCCCGAGGGGGGACACACTACAATGAGCAGTTCTTC. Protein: CASSSSRGGTHYNEQFF.

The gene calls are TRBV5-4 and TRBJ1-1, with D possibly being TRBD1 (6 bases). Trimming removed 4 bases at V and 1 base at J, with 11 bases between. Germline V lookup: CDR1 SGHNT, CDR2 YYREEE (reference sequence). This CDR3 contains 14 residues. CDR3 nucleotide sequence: TGTGCCAGCAGCGGGGACAACCGGAACACTGAAGCTTTCTTT. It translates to CASSGDNRNTEAFF.

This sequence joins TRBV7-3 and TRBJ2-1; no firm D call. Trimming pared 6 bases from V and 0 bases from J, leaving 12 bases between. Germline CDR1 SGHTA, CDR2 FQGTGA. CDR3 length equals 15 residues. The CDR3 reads CASSYRAASYNEQFF. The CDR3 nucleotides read TGTGCCAGCAGTTACCGGGCCGCCTCCTACAATGAGCAGTTCTTC.

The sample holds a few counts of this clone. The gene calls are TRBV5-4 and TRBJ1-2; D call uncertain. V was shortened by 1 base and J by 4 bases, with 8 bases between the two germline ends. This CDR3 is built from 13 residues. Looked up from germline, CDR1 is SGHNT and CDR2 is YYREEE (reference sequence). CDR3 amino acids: CASSLRGIYGYTF. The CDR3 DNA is TGTGCCAGCAGCTTGCGGGGTATCTATGGCTACACCTTC.

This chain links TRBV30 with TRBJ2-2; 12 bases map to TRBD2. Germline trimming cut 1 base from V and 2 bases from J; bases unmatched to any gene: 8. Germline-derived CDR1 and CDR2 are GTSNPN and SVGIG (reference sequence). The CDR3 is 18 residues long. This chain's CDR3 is CAWSGRTSGKTNTGELFF. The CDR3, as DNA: TGTGCCTGGAGTGGTAGGACTAGCGGGAAAACAAACACCGGGGAGCTGTTTTTT. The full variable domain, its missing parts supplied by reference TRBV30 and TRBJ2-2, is SQTIHQWPATLVQPVGSPLSLECTVEGTSNPNLYWYRQAAGRGLQLLFYSVGIGQISSEVPQNLSASRPQDRQFILSSKKLLLSDSGFYLCAWSGRTSGKTNTGELFFGEGSRLTVL.

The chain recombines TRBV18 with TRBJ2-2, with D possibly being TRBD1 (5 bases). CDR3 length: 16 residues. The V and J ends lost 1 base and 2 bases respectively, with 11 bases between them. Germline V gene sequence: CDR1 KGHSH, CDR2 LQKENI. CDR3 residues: CASSPQRQGNTGELFF. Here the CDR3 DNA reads TGTGCCAGCTCACCACAACGGCAGGGCAACACCGGGGAGCTGTTTTTT.

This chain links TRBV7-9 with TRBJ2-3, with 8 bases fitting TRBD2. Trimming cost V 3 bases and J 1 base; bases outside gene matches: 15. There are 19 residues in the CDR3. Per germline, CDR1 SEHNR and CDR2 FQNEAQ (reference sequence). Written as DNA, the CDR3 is TGTGCCAGCAGCTTGGGGCAGTTGAAGCGGGAGAGGGGCACAGATACGCAGTATTTT. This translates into CASSLGQLKRERGTDTQYF.

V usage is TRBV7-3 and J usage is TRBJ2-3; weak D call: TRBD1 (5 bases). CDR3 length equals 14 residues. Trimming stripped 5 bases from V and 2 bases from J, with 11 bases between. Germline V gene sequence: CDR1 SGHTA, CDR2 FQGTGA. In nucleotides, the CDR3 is TGTGCCAGCAGCCCAGGGTGGTCCACAGATACGCAGTATTTT. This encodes CASSPGWSTDTQYF.

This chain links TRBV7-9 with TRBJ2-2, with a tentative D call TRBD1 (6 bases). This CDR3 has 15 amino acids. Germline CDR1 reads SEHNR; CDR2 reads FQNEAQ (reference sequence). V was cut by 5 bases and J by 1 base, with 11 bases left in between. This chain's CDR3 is CASSTGTKNTGELFF. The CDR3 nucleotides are TGTGCCAGCAGCACCGGGACAAAGAACACCGGGGAGCTGTTTTTT. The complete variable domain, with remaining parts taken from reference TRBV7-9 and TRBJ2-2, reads DTGVSQNPRHKITKRGQNVTFRCDPISEHNRLYWYRQTLGQGPEFLTYFQNEAQLEKSRLLSDRFSAERPKGSFSTLEIQRTEQGDSAMYLCASSTGTKNTGELFFGEGSRLTVL.

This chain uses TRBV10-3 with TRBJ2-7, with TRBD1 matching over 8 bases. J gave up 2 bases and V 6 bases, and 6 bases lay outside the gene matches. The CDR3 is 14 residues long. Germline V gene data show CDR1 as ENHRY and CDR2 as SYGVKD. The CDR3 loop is CAIRQGAPAYEQYF. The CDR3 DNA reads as TGTGCCATCAGGCAGGGGGCCCCAGCCTACGAGCAGTACTTC.

The CDR3 loop reads CAWSVSSGRWETQYF. The CDR3 nucleotides read TGTGCCTGGAGTGTTTCTAGCGGGAGATGGGAGACCCAGTACTTC. This chain connects TRBV30 to TRBJ2-5, with 10 bases fitting TRBD2. The CDR3 spans 15 residues. V trimming: 0 bases; J trimming: 5 bases; junction bases outside the gene matches: 6. Looked up from germline, CDR1 is GTSNPN and CDR2 is SVGIG (reference sequence).

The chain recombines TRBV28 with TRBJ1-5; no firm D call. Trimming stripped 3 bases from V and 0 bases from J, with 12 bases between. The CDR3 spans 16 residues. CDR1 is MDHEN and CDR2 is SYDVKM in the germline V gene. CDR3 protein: CASSFEQQISNQPQHF. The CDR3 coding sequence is TGTGCCAGCAGTTTCGAACAACAGATTAGCAATCAGCCCCAGCATTTT.

The CDR3 protein is CASSGGTSAYQETQYF. The CDR3 DNA sequence: TGTGCCAGCAGCGGAGGGACTAGCGCGTACCAAGAGACCCAGTACTTC. The chain uses TRBV7-9 and TRBJ2-5; 10 positions agree with TRBD2. V lost 5 bases, J lost 0 bases, and 6 bases stayed unmatched. This CDR3 spans 16 amino acids. The V gene's germline CDR1 is SEHNR and CDR2 FQNEAQ (reference sequence). Supplemented by reference TRBV7-9 and TRBJ2-5, the full variable domain reads DTGVSQNPRHKITKRGQNVTFRCDPISEHNRLYWYRQTLGQGPEFLTYFQNEAQLEKSRLLSDRFSAERPKGSFSTLEIQRTEQGDSAMYLCASSGGTSAYQETQYFGPGTRLLVL.

This chain's CDR3 is CASSNPGQGSGYTF. The CDR3, as DNA: TGTGCCAGCAGTAACCCGGGACAGGGGTCTGGCTACACCTTC. V and J are TRBV28 and TRBJ1-2, with 10 bases matching TRBD1. The CDR3 runs to 14 residues. The germline V gene encodes CDR1 MDHEN and CDR2 SYDVKM. Germline trimming cut 5 bases from V and 7 bases from J; bases unmatched to any gene: 7.

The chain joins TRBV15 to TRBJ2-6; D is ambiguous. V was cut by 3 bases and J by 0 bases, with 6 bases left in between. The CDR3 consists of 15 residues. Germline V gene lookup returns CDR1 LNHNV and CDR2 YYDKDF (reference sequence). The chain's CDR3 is CATSSQGSGANVLTF. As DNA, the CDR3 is TGTGCCACCAGCAGCCAAGGCTCTGGGGCCAACGTCCTGACTTTC.

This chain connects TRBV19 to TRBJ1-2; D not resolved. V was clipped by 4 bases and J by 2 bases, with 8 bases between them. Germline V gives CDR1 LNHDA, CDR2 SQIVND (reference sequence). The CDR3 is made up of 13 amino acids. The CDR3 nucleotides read TGTGCCAGTAGTAGACTGGGCAACTATGGCTACACCTTC. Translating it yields CASSRLGNYGYTF.

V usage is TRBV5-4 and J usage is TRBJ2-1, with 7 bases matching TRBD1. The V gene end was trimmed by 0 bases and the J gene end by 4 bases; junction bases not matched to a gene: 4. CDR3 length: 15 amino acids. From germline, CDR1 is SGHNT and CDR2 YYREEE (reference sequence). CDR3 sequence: CASSLEGALYNEQFF. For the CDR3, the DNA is TGTGCCAGCAGCTTGGAGGGGGCGCTGTACAATGAGCAGTTCTTC.

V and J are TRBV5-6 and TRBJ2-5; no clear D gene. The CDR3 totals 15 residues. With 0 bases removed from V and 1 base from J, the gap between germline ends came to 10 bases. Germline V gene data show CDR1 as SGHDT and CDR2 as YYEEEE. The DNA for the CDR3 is TGTGCCAGCAGCTTGGCAGGCGGCCCCCAAGAGACCCAGTACTTC. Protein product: CASSLAGGPQETQYF.

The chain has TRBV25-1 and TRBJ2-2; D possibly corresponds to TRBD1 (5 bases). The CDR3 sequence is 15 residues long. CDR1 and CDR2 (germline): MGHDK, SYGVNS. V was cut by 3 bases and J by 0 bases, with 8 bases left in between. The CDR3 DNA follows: TGTGCCAGCAGTGACAGGGCTTCGAACACCGGGGAGCTGTTTTTT. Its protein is CASSDRASNTGELFF.

The CDR3 nucleotides read TGTGCCAGCAGTGAATTTGATTGGCAGGGGTATGAAAAACTGTTTTTT. Amino acids: CASSEFDWQGYEKLFF. This chain connects TRBV25-1 to TRBJ1-4; D is perhaps TRBD1 (6 bases). V lost 1 base and J 6 bases, leaving 15 bases between the germline ends. The CDR3 totals 16 residues. Germline lookup yields CDR1 MGHDK and CDR2 SYGVNS. Looking up the rest from reference TRBV25-1 and TRBJ1-4 gives the full variable domain: EADIYQTPRYLVIGTGKKITLECSQTMGHDKMYWYQQDPGMELHLIHYSYGVNSTEKGDLSSESTVSRIRTEHFPLTLESARPSHTSQYLCASSEFDWQGYEKLFFGSGTQLSVL.

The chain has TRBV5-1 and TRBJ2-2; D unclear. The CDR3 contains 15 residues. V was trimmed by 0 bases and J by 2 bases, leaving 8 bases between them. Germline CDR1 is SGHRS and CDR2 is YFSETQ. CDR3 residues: CASSLVEANTGELFF. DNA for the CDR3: TGCGCCAGCAGCTTGGTCGAGGCCAACACCGGGGAGCTGTTTTTT.